One and the same sample provided the 32 T cell receptor beta chains below, sequenced in a study of blood T cell repertoires in COVID-19. TCRdb's copy holds only in-frame clones and misses some; the assay was immunoSEQ multiplex PCR. The sample includes fewer than 200,000 clones, about four fifths seen only once; the top ten take roughly 12%. Sequencing was carried out using PBMCs or T cells enriched from blood (not recorded which). The receptors were gathered from a man aged 45-65 years who had recovered from COVID-19.

V usage is TRBV4-1 and J usage is TRBJ2-7; D might be TRBD2 (6 bases). CDR3 length equals 12 residues. V lost 6 bases and J lost 7, with 13 bases in between. Germline loops: CDR1 MGHRA, CDR2 YSYEKL. The CDR3 region is CASRDPGGEQYF. The DNA for the CDR3 is TGCGCCAGCAGGGATCCCGGGGGTGAGCAGTACTTC.

The chain combines TRBV7-2 with TRBJ1-3; D is uncertain. This CDR3 comprises 11 residues. From germline, CDR1 is SGHTA and CDR2 FQGNSA. Trimming removed 1 base from V and 9 bases from J, with 4 bases in between. In DNA form, the CDR3 reads TGTGCCAGCAGCTTAGGTAGCACCATATATTTT. It encodes CASSLGSTIYF.

The genes are TRBV7-2 and TRBJ1-3; TRBD1 might be the D (6 bases). This CDR3 has 15 amino acids. Trimming took 3 bases from V and 0 from J, leaving 9 bases between them. Germline V CDR1 and CDR2: SGHTA, FQGNSA. The CDR3 loop reads CASSFTGYSGNTIYF. In DNA, the CDR3 is TGTGCCAGCAGCTTTACAGGGTACTCTGGAAACACCATATATTTT.

The chain uses TRBV5-1 and TRBJ2-1, with D tentatively TRBD2 (6 bases). V shed 5 bases and J shed 6 bases, with 18 bases lying between them. Germline V gene sequence: CDR1 SGHRS, CDR2 YFSETQ. The CDR3 sequence is 15 residues long. CDR3: CASSSGTSEGNEQFF. The DNA of the CDR3 is TGCGCCAGCAGTTCCGGGACTTCAGAGGGCAATGAGCAGTTCTTC.

This clone was detected only once. The chain couples TRBV5-1 to TRBJ2-3; TRBD2 aligns across 10 bases. V lost 2 bases to trimming and J lost 8 bases; unmatched junction nucleotides: 8. CDR3 size: 15 residues. The germline V gene has CDR1 SGHRS and CDR2 YFSETQ. Here the CDR3 DNA reads TGCGCCAGCAGCTTACTAGCGGGAATCGCTGGTACGCAGTATTTT. Protein sequence: CASSLLAGIAGTQYF.

The chain has TRBV18 and TRBJ2-2, with D perhaps matching TRBD1 (6 bases). V lost 2 bases, J lost 1 base, and 11 bases lay in between. This CDR3 has 16 residues. CDR1 KGHSH and CDR2 LQKENI come from the germline V gene. CDR3 residues: CASSPVGAQNTGELFF. The CDR3 DNA reads as TGTGCCAGCTCACCAGTGGGGGCCCAGAACACCGGGGAGCTGTTTTTT.

This clone came up once. This chain connects TRBV6-5 to TRBJ1-1; weak D call: TRBD1 (5 bases). V lost 8 bases and J lost 6, with 13 bases in between. The CDR3 runs to 12 residues. The V gene's germline CDR1 is MNHEY and CDR2 SVGAGI. This CDR3 is CASVGTIAEAFF. In DNA form, the CDR3 reads TGTGCCAGCGTCGGGACTATCGCTGAAGCTTTCTTT.

This rearrangement joins TRBV5-1 to TRBJ1-2; 9 bases are shared with TRBD1. The V and J ends lost 4 bases and 8 bases, in that order; junction bases with no gene match: 9. This CDR3 has 14 amino acids. Germline V gene lookup returns CDR1 SGHRS and CDR2 YFSETQ. The CDR3 here is CASSPDRGEGGYTF. The DNA for the CDR3 is TGCGCCAGCAGCCCGGACAGGGGAGAGGGAGGCTACACCTTC. Based on the CDR3 plus reference TRBV5-1 and TRBJ1-2, the full variable domain is KAGVTQTPRYLIKTRGQQVTLSCSPISGHRSVSWYQQTPGQGLQFLFEYFSETQRNKGNFPGRFSGRQFSNSRSEMNVSTLELGDSALYLCASSPDRGEGGYTFGSGTRLTVV.

With respect to this clone: The junction differs from germline at one of its ends, possibly a read error. The chain has TRBV5-1 and TRBJ2-6; weak D call: TRBD2 (6 bases). This CDR3 is 17 amino acids long. Germline CDR1 and CDR2: SGHRS and YFSETQ. The CDR3 DNA reads as TGCGTCAGCAGCTTGGGAGGCGGTGCCCACGGGGCCAACGTCCTGACTTTC. Its translation: CVSSLGGGAHGANVLTF. The whole variable domain, filled in from reference TRBV5-1 and TRBJ2-6, reads KAGVTQTPRYLIKTRGQQVTLSCSPISGHRSVSWYQQTPGQGLQFLFEYFSETQRNKGNFPGRFSGRQFSNSRSEMNVSTLELGDSALYLCVSSLGGGAHGANVLTFGAGSRLTVL.

The rearrangement links TRBV3-1 (or the pseudogene TRBV3-2) to TRBJ1-4; 7 bases match TRBD1. Trimming cost V 5 bases and J 5 bases; bases outside gene matches: 5. Germline V lookup: CDR1 LGHDT, CDR2 YNNKEL (reference sequence). The CDR3 is 14 amino acids. CDR3 in amino acids: CASSNRGTNEKLFF. The CDR3 DNA follows: TGTGCCAGCAGCAACAGGGGTACAAATGAAAAACTGTTTTTT.

This rearrangement joins TRBV2 to TRBJ1-6, with 9 positions matching TRBD1. Germline V gene lookup returns CDR1 SNHLY and CDR2 FYNNEI. V was clipped by 2 bases and J by 6 bases; unmatched bases: 8. The CDR3 length is 17 residues. The CDR3 DNA reads TGTGCCAGCAGTGAATCGTGGCGGGACAGGGCTAATTCACCCCTCCACTTT. Amino acids: CASSESWRDRANSPLHF.

CDR3 sequence: CASSAPGGLDTQYF. As DNA, the CDR3 is TGTGCCAGCAGCGCCCCGGGGGGCCTAGATACGCAGTATTTT. The rearrangement uses TRBV7-8 and TRBJ2-3; weak D call: TRBD2 (7 bases). The CDR3 has 14 residues. The germline gives CDR1 SGHVS, CDR2 FQNEAQ. Trimming took 5 bases from V and 5 from J, leaving 14 bases between them.

The chain carries TRBV19 and TRBJ1-1; D unclear. This CDR3 region has 13 residues. CDR1 is LNHDA and CDR2 is SQIVND in the germline V gene (reference sequence). The germline V and J ends were trimmed by 3 bases and 0 bases, with 5 bases remaining between them. CDR3 residues: CASSITVNTEAFF. For the CDR3, the DNA is TGTGCCAGTAGTATTACTGTGAACACTGAAGCTTTCTTT.

The chain couples TRBV9 to TRBJ1-1; TRBD1 agrees at 8 bases. The CDR3 contains 13 residues. V was pared by 3 bases and J by 7 bases, with 5 bases of the junction left unmatched. Germline V lookup: CDR1 SGDLS, CDR2 YYNGEE. CDR3: CASSARTGSEAFF. Written as DNA, the CDR3 is TGTGCCAGCAGCGCCCGGACAGGGAGTGAAGCTTTCTTT.

The V gene is TRBV3-1 (or the pseudogene TRBV3-2), the J gene TRBJ2-3, with D possibly matching TRBD2 (5 bases). The V end was cut by 4 bases, the J end by 0 bases, with 11 bases between. This CDR3 has 15 amino acids. Germline V gene lookup returns CDR1 LGHDT and CDR2 YNNKEL (reference sequence). This CDR3 is CASSRTGISTDTQYF. In DNA, the CDR3 is TGTGCCAGCAGCCGGACTGGGATTAGCACAGATACGCAGTATTTT.

The chain links TRBV28 to TRBJ2-7; 11 bases map to TRBD1. The CDR3 covers 14 residues. After removal of 5 bases from V and 7 bases from J, the junction contained 7 bases not matched to a gene. Per the germline V gene, CDR1 is MDHEN and CDR2 is SYDVKM. The CDR3 nucleotides are TGTGCCAGCAGTCCCAGGGACAGGGGGTGGGAGCAGTACTTC. Translated, it gives CASSPRDRGWEQYF.

J is TRBJ1-2 and V is TRBV5-4; TRBD1 agrees at 7 bases. V was clipped by 0 bases and J by 8 bases; unmatched bases: 13. The germline V gene has CDR1 SGHNT and CDR2 YYREEE (reference sequence). The CDR3 length is 16 residues. CDR3 nucleotide sequence: TGTGCCAGCAGCTTGGCTACAAACCGACAGGGCTTGGGCTACACCTTC. Protein: CASSLATNRQGLGYTF. The full variable domain, with the rest looked up from reference TRBV5-4 and TRBJ1-2, is ETGVTQSPTHLIKTRGQQVTLRCSSQSGHNTVSWYQQALGQGPQFIFQYYREEENGRGNFPPRFSGLQFPNYSSELNVNALELDDSALYLCASSLATNRQGLGYTFGSGTRLTVV.

The chain has TRBV10-3 and TRBJ1-2; 10 bases align to TRBD1. The CDR3 is 14 residues long. V lost 3 bases to trimming and J lost 3 bases; unmatched junction nucleotides: 1. Germline V CDR1 and CDR2: ENHRY, SYGVKD. The CDR3 DNA follows: TGTGCCATCAGTGACGGACAGGGGGACTATGGCTACACCTTC. It translates to CAISDGQGDYGYTF.

The chain carries TRBV18 and TRBJ2-7; 7 nucleotides match TRBD2. Germline V CDR1 and CDR2: KGHSH, LQKENI. This CDR3 has 14 amino acids. The V and J ends lost 4 bases and 4 bases, in that order; junction bases with no gene match: 7. The CDR3 nucleotides are TGTGCCAGCTCACGGGAGGGGTATGGTTACGAGCAGTACTTC. It yields the protein CASSREGYGYEQYF.

The chain has TRBV7-8 and TRBJ2-2; 8 bases map to TRBD1. Germline CDR1 is SGHVS and CDR2 is FQNEAQ. CDR3 length: 14 residues. J gave up 6 bases and V 0 bases, and 0 bases lay outside the gene matches. The CDR3 region has the DNA TGTGCCAGCAGCTTAGCCAGGGGGCCCGGGGAGCTGTTTTTT. Protein sequence: CASSLARGPGELFF.

The DNA for the CDR3 is TGTGCCAGCAGTCCACAAGACAGGGCTGGAAACACCATATATTTT. It encodes CASSPQDRAGNTIYF. This chain links TRBV6-1 with TRBJ1-3; TRBD1 matches 7 bases. Losses at the gene ends were 5 bases for V and 2 bases for J; bases not matched to a gene: 6. CDR1 and CDR2 from the germline V gene are MNHNS and SASEGT. The CDR3 covers 15 residues.

The chain recombines TRBV28 with TRBJ2-7, with 9 bases that match TRBD2. J gave up 9 bases and V 3 bases, and 6 bases lay outside the gene matches. The CDR3 is 13 residues long. Germline values: CDR1 MDHEN, CDR2 SYDVKM. CDR3 nucleotide sequence: TGTGCCAGCAGTTTCCCTAGCGGGGACCTGCAGTACTTC. Translating it yields CASSFPSGDLQYF. Filled out from reference TRBV28 and TRBJ2-7, the complete variable domain reads DVKVTQSSRYLVKRTGEKVFLECVQDMDHENMFWYRQDPGLGLRLIYFSYDVKMKEKGDIPEGYSVSREKKERFSLILESASTNQTSMYLCASSFPSGDLQYFGPGTRLTVT.

The V and J genes are TRBV28 and TRBJ1-1, with a tentative D call TRBD1 (5 bases). V lost 3 bases, J lost 4 bases, and 18 bases lay in between. Per germline, CDR1 MDHEN and CDR2 SYDVKM. CDR3 length equals 16 residues. In nucleotides, the CDR3 is TGTGCCAGCAGTTTGGAGGGGTTGAGAGGTATCACTGAAGCTTTCTTT. Translated: CASSLEGLRGITEAFF.

The gene calls are TRBV19 and TRBJ1-5; 8 positions agree with TRBD1. CDR3 length: 15 amino acids. CDR1 and CDR2 (germline): LNHDA, SQIVND (reference sequence). V lost 7 bases to trimming and J lost 0 bases; unmatched junction nucleotides: 5. The CDR3 protein is CASTGGDYSNQPQHF. CDR3 nucleotides: TGTGCCAGTACAGGGGGCGACTATAGCAATCAGCCCCAGCATTTT.

V usage is TRBV6-5 and J usage is TRBJ1-1; TRBD1 matches 8 bases. Germline V gene data show CDR1 as MNHEY and CDR2 as SVGAGI. J lost 5 bases, V lost 4 bases, and 9 bases had no gene match. This CDR3 region has 15 residues. DNA for the CDR3: TGTGCCAGCAGTTCGGCAGGGGGCGCAAAGACTGAAGCTTTCTTT. Translated: CASSSAGGAKTEAFF.

This clone was observed a single time. V usage is TRBV28 and J usage is TRBJ1-5; 9 bases are shared with TRBD1. The CDR3 has 14 amino acids. Trimming at V came to 2 bases and at J to 7 bases, leaving 3 bases not matched to a gene. CDR1 is MDHEN and CDR2 is SYDVKM in the germline V gene. CDR3 sequence reads: CASSLGTGYQPQHF. The CDR3 DNA is TGTGCCAGCAGTTTAGGGACAGGGTACCAGCCCCAGCATTTT.

The V call is TRBV20-1, the J call TRBJ1-1; a possible D gene is TRBD1 (6 bases). Looked up from germline, CDR1 is DFQATT and CDR2 is SNEGSKA (reference sequence). CDR3 size: 15 residues. V lost 3 bases and J lost 1, with 15 bases in between. CDR3 nucleotide sequence: TGCAGTGCTAGTTGGGGGGGCAACTCGAACACTGAAGCTTTCTTT. It yields the protein CSASWGGNSNTEAFF.

V gene TRBV18 combines with J gene TRBJ1-2; D uncertain. V was pared by 0 bases and J by 2 bases, with 10 bases between. The CDR3 has 15 amino acids. Germline V gene sequence: CDR1 KGHSH, CDR2 LQKENI. CDR3 DNA sequence: TGTGCCAGCTCACCACCGTTGGCGGGGAACTATGGCTACACCTTC. Amino acid sequence: CASSPPLAGNYGYTF.

This clone was counted a few times. V usage is TRBV7-3 and J usage is TRBJ2-3, with D tentatively TRBD2 (6 bases). The germline V gene has CDR1 SGHTA and CDR2 FQGTGA. Trimming removed 1 base at V and 6 bases at J, with 11 bases between. The length of the CDR3 is 14 residues. The CDR3 bases are TGTGCCAGCAGCTTAATGACGGGAGATGATACGCAGTATTTT. Its translation is CASSLMTGDDTQYF.

The chain combines TRBV5-5 with TRBJ2-3; TRBD2 is a possible D gene (5 bases). Trimming took off 1 base at V and 3 bases at J, with 9 bases between the two ends. The germline V gene has CDR1 SGHKS and CDR2 YYEKEE (reference sequence). This CDR3 region has 14 residues. CDR3 loop: CASSLSGGTDTQYF. The CDR3 DNA follows: TGTGCCAGCAGCTTGAGTGGCGGGACAGATACGCAGTATTTT.

The V call is TRBV5-4, the J call TRBJ1-1; D call uncertain. Trimming shortened V by 4 bases and J by 3 bases, and 16 bases separated the two germline ends. Germline values: CDR1 SGHNT, CDR2 YYREEE (reference sequence). The CDR3 is made up of 15 amino acids. The CDR3 spells CASSPTSRRDTEAFF. The DNA for the CDR3 is TGTGCCAGCAGCCCCACGTCGCGGAGGGACACTGAAGCTTTCTTT.

The rearrangement uses TRBV5-1 and TRBJ2-5; weak D call: TRBD2 (6 bases). V was clipped by 2 bases and J by 5 bases, with 19 bases between them. Germline loops: CDR1 SGHRS, CDR2 YFSETQ. The CDR3 spans 16 residues. The CDR3 loop is CASSLSGLGSRETQYF. The CDR3 DNA reads as TGCGCCAGCAGCTTAAGCGGGTTGGGGTCGAGGGAGACCCAGTACTTC.